The 5 T cell receptor beta chains presented below share a single source sample, sequenced in a study of CD8+ T cells in alopecia areata. RNA, once extracted, was reverse transcribed into cDNA for use as the sequencing template. Measured with immunoSEQ multiplex PCR; TCRdb has only the in-frame clones, and not every one. The top ten clones hold around a tenth of a sample with thousands of clones, roughly 70% of them seen once. Sequences were obtained from skin. These receptors were collected from a human donor in good health.

This clone has only a few counts. V gene TRBV7-9 combines with J gene TRBJ2-7; 7 bases are a match to TRBD1. With 5 bases clipped from V and 5 bases from J, the junction kept 3 bases outside the gene matches. CDR3 length equals 12 residues. Germline V gives CDR1 SEHNR, CDR2 FQNEAQ (reference sequence). Here the CDR3 DNA reads TGTGCCAGCAGCCACACAGGGGACGAGCAGTACTTC. This gives the protein CASSHTGDEQYF.

V is TRBV7-8 and J is TRBJ1-3; 9 bases are shared with TRBD1. The J segment lost 3 bases and the V segment lost 0 bases, leaving 3 bases of the junction unmatched. The germline gives CDR1 SGHVS, CDR2 FQNEAQ. The CDR3 totals 16 residues. The CDR3 reads CASSLAGTGFGNTIYF. The CDR3 DNA is TGTGCCAGCAGCTTAGCCGGGACAGGGTTTGGAAACACCATATATTTT.

Details on this clone: This CDR3 is also generated by other DNA sequences in the sample. The CDR3: CASSSGQLNQPQHF. The CDR3 DNA is TGTGCCAGCAGTTCTGGACAGCTTAATCAGCCCCAGCATTTT. V usage is TRBV7-2 and J usage is TRBJ1-5, with D possibly being TRBD1 (6 bases). Germline assignment: CDR1 SGHTA and CDR2 FQGNSA. V shed 6 bases and J shed 4 bases, with 13 bases lying between them. The CDR3 consists of 14 residues.

This chain uses TRBV7-2 with TRBJ2-5; 11 bases map to TRBD2. Germline lookup yields CDR1 SGHTA and CDR2 FQGNSA. This CDR3 comprises 19 residues. Trimming removed 5 bases from V and 2 bases from J; junction bases left unmatched: 16. As DNA, the CDR3 is TGTGCCAGCAGCGGGATCGCTAGCGGGGGGACGAAGACTCAAGAGACCCAGTACTTC. Residues: CASSGIASGGTKTQETQYF. Filled out from reference TRBV7-2 and TRBJ2-5, the complete variable domain reads GAGVSQSPSNKVTEKGKDVELRCDPISGHTALYWYRQSLGQGLEFLIYFQGNSAPDKSGLPSDRFSAERTGGSVSTLTIQRTQQEDSAVYLCASSGIASGGTKTQETQYFGPGTRLLVL.

V is TRBV6-1 and J is TRBJ1-5; weak D call: TRBD1 (6 bases). Germline CDR1 MNHNS, CDR2 SASEGT. The CDR3 totals 14 residues. Deletions cut 6 bases from V and 7 bases from J, with 16 bases between. The DNA of the CDR3 is TGTGCCAGCAGGGACTATACAGGGTCACAGCCCCAGCATTTT. This translates into CASRDYTGSQPQHF.